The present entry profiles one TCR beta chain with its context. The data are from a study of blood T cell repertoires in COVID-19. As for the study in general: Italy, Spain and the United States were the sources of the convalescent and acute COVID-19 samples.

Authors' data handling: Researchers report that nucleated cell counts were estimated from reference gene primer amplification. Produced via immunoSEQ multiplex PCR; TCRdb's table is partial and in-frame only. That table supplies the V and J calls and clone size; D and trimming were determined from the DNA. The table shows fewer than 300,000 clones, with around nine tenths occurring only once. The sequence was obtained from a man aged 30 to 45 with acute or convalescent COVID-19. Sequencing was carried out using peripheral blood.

Here the CDR3 reads CASSLRNRDEKLFF. CDR3 bases: TGTGCCAGCAGCCTCCGGAACAGGGATGAAAAACTGTTTTTT. The chain is built from TRBV16 and TRBJ1-4, with a weak D call TRBD1 (6 bases). The germline V and J ends were trimmed by 4 bases and 6 bases, with 12 bases remaining between them. CDR3 size: 14 residues. Germline loops: CDR1 KGHSY, CDR2 FQNENV. The full variable domain, in which reference TRBV16 and TRBJ1-4 provide the parts outside the CDR3, is GEEVAQTPKHLVRGEGQKAKLYCAPIKGHSYVFWYQQVLKNEFKFLISFQNENVFDETGMPKERFSAKCLPNSPCSLEIQATKLEDSAVYFCASSLRNRDEKLFFGSGTQLSVL.